This T cell receptor beta chain derives from a study of blood T cell repertoires in COVID-19. The data were produced by immunoSEQ multiplex PCR, yet TCRdb's version contains in-frame clones alone and is incomplete. The data contain about 250,000 clones, roughly 90% of them singletons. Self-reported history from a screening survey and questionnaire set each donor's cohort. The V end lost 4 bases, the J end lost 2 bases, and 9 bases lay between the germline ends. The CDR3 extends over 14 amino acids. Germline values: CDR1 SEHNR, CDR2 FQNEAQ (reference sequence). The sequencing input was PBMCs or T cells enriched from blood (not recorded which). The chain carries TRBV7-9 and TRBJ1-3; TRBD1 is a possible D gene (6 bases). The origin of this receptor is a woman aged 25 to 39 with acute COVID-19. CDR3 region: CASSSTGPGNTIYF. The CDR3 DNA reads as TGTGCCAGCAGCTCCACAGGGCCTGGAAACACCATATATTTT.